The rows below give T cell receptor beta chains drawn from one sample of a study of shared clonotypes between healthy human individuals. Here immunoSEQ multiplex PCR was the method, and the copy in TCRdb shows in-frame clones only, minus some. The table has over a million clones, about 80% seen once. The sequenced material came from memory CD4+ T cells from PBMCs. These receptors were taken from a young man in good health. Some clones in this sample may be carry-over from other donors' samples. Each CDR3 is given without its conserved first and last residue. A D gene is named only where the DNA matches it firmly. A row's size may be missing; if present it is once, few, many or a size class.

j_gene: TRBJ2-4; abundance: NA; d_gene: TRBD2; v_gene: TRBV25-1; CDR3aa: ASSEAPGRANIQY
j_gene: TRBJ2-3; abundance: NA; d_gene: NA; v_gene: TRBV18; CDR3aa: ASSPPLATDTQY
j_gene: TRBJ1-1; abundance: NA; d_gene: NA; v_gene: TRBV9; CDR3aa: ASSSGTLNTEAF
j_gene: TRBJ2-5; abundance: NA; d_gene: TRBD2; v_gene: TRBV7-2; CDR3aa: ASSLGLAETQY
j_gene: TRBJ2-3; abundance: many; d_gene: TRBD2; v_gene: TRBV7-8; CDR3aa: ASSAGLPATDTQY
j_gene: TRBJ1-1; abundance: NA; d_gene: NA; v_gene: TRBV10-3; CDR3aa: AISDGGGGPRGEAF
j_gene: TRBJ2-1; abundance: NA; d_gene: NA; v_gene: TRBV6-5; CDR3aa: ASSYSGASVFNEQF
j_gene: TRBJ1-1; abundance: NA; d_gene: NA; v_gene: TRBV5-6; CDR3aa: ASSLRRNLPNTEAF
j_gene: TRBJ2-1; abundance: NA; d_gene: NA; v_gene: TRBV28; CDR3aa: ASSTHTGHDYNEQF
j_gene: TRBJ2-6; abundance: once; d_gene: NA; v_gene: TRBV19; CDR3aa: ASSIYISGANVLT
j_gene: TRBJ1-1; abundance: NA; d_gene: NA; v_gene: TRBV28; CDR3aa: ASSFSRASMDTEAF
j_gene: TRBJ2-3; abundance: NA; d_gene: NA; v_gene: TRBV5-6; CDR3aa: ASSSRGLGDTQY
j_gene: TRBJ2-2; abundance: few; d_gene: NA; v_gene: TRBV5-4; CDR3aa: ASSFKQRGAGELF
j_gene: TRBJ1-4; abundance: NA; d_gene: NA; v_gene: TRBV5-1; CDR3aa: ASSLLGGTNEKLF
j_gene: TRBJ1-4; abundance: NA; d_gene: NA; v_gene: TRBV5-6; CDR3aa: ASSSQGGAEKLF
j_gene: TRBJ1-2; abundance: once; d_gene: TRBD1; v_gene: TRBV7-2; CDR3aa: ASSLRQGGGYT
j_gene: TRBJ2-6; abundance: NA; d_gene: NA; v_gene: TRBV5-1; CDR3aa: ASSGTVGANVLT